These 20 T cell receptor beta chains originate from one sample sequenced in a study of tumor-infiltrating lymphocytes in primary liver carcinoma. Blood RNA came from unsorted whole blood; germline DNA was also extracted. Researchers generated TCR beta cDNA from about 530 ng of total RNA, relying on a constant-region primer. Sequencing libraries for TCR beta derived from three nested multiplex PCR rounds that used slightly modified ARM-PCR. PCR rounds one and two used TRBV1-TRBV30 forward primers with a C-beta reverse primer for around 10 cycles each. TCRdb redid the calling of the multiplex PCR reads with MiXCR, one entry per CDR3 protein. The sample consists of 200,000 or so distinct CDR3 sequences, 65% of them appearing once. The sequenced material came from peripheral blood. These receptor sequences come from a woman aged 55-69 years with primary liver carcinoma and hepatitis B virus infection.

At least ten counts were recorded for this clonotype. The chain employs TRBV4-1 and TRBJ2-7; D uncertain. This CDR3 is 14 amino acids long. Looked up from germline, CDR1 is MGHRA and CDR2 is YSYEKL. Trimming took 3 bases from V and 2 from J, leaving 11 bases between them. The CDR3 protein is CASSHLSTAYEQYF. The CDR3 coding sequence is TGCGCCAGCAGCCACCTCAGTACGGCCTACGAGCAGTACTTC.

This chain uses TRBV28 with TRBJ1-5; the match to TRBD1 covers 8 bases. CDR3 size: 19 residues. V lost 5 bases and J lost 7; bases outside the gene matches: 22. Looked up from germline, CDR1 is MDHEN and CDR2 is SYDVKM. The CDR3 DNA is TGTGCCAGCAGTCTAGGGGGATACCGGAGGGACAGGAGGATCCAGCCCCAGCATTTT. Translating it yields CASSLGGYRRDRRIQPQHF.

This clonotype was detected only a few times. The junction does not match germline at one end; this may be a read error. The rearrangement joins TRBV29-1 to TRBJ2-7; maybe TRBD1 (6 bases). CDR3 size: 13 residues. Germline V gives CDR1 SQVTM, CDR2 ANQGSEA. The CDR3 coding sequence is TGCAGCGTCGATACAGGGTATGTCGACGAGCAGTGCTTC. It codes for CSVDTGYVDEQCF.

A remark on this clonotype: A much bigger clone sits one base away, suggesting this may be a read error. CDR3 bases: TGTGCCAGCAGTTTAACAGTAATGAACACTGAAGCTTTCTTT. Its protein is CASSLTVMNTEAFF. The rearrangement uses TRBV28 and TRBJ1-1; D gene unclear. V lost 2 bases to trimming and J lost 0 bases, with 7 bases between them. This CDR3 is 14 amino acids long. Germline loops: CDR1 MDHEN, CDR2 SYDVKM.

Concerning this clonotype itself: The germline gene is not matched at one end of the junction; a read error may be the cause. The chain has TRBV6-1 and TRBJ2-7; D not certain. CDR3 size: 11 residues. Germline lookup yields CDR1 MNHNS and CDR2 SASEGT. In DNA, the CDR3 is TGTGCCAACAGTGCCTCCTACGAGCAATACTTC. Amino acid sequence: CANSASYEQYF.

Of note for this clonotype: No conserved phenylalanine or tryptophan is present at the end of the CDR3, so a read error is the likely explanation. The rearrangement uses TRBV11-2 and TRBJ2-5; either TRBD1 or TRBD2 may supply D (5 bases each). Trimming took 5 bases from V and 0 from J, leaving 19 bases between them. Germline CDR1 is SGHAT and CDR2 is FQNNGV. The CDR3 has 17 amino acids. CDR3: CASSLGLGRDHQETQYL. The CDR3 DNA is TGTGCCAGCAGCCTCGGGTTGGGCCGGGACCACCAAGAGACCCAGTACCTC.

Ten or more counts support this clonotype. As DNA, the CDR3 is TGCAGCGCCACTGAAAGGGGGTACGAGCAGTACTTC. Its protein is CSATERGYEQYF. The chain combines TRBV29-1 with TRBJ2-7; the D gene is possibly TRBD1 (6 bases). The CDR3 is made up of 12 amino acids. V lost 7 bases, J lost 4 bases, and 14 bases lay in between. Germline values: CDR1 SQVTM, CDR2 ANQGSEA.

Comments on this clonotype: The germline gene is not matched at one end of the junction; a read error may be the cause. The V gene is TRBV12-3 or TRBV12-4, the J gene TRBJ1-1; D may be TRBD1 (5 bases). This CDR3 comprises 15 residues. DNA for the CDR3: TGTGCCAGCAGTCGGTCCGGGGCAGAGAACACTGAAGCTCTCTTT. Its translation is CASSRSGAENTEALF.

Of note for this clonotype: An end of the junction does not agree with germline; a read error may underlie this. Here the CDR3 reads CSVVGGQGVEEQYF. CDR3 nucleotide sequence: TGCAGCGTTGTGGGGGGACAGGGGGTCGAAGAGCAGTACTTT. V is TRBV29-1 and J is TRBJ2-7; the match to TRBD1 covers 11 bases. Looked up from germline, CDR1 is SQVTM and CDR2 is ANQGSEA. The length of the CDR3 is 14 residues.

This clonotype was observed a few times. A much larger clone lies a single base off, so this may be a read error. The chain couples TRBV4-1 to TRBJ1-5, with TRBD2 as a possible D gene (6 bases). The J call may be wrong; the DNA end is better matched by TRBJ2-3. The CDR3 consists of 15 residues. Looked up from germline, CDR1 is MGHRA and CDR2 is YSYEKL. The CDR3 bases are TGCGCCAGCAGCCAACGAGACGGGAGCAATCAGCCCCAGTATTTT. Translated, it gives CASSQRDGSNQPQYF.

A few counts support this clonotype. V and J are TRBV28 and TRBJ2-1; 11 nucleotides match TRBD2. From germline, CDR1 is MDHEN and CDR2 SYDVKM. This CDR3 contains 16 residues. V shed 4 bases and J 4 bases; nucleotides not matched to a gene: 6. Written as DNA, the CDR3 is TGTGCCAGCAGTTCTCTAGCGGGAGGACGGTACAATGAGCAGTTCTTC. The encoded protein is CASSSLAGGRYNEQFF.

As regards this clonotype: Sequence at one end of the junction differs from germline and may be a read error. The rearrangement joins TRBV11-2 to TRBJ2-1, with a possible D match to TRBD2 (5 bases). CDR1 is SGHAT, CDR2 FQNNGV, per germline. This CDR3 contains 14 residues. CDR3 sequence (DNA): TGTGTCAGCAGTCCGGACTCGAGGCATAGGGAGCAGTTTTTC. Residues: CVSSPDSRHREQFF. Together with reference TRBV11-2 and TRBJ2-1, the CDR3 gives the full variable domain: EAGVAQSPRYKIIEKRQSVAFWCNPISGHATLYWYQQILGQGPKLLIQFQNNGVVDDSQLPKDRFSAERLKGVDSTLKIQPAKLEDSAVYLCVSSPDSRHREQFFGPGTRLTVL.

The chain has TRBV30 and TRBJ2-7, with TRBD2 identical over 14 bases. With V trimmed by 0 bases and J by 3 bases, 13 bases remained unmatched. Germline V gives CDR1 GTSNPN, CDR2 SVGIG (reference sequence). This CDR3 comprises 19 residues. The CDR3 sequence is CAWSVSPTGLAGARYEQYF. CDR3 in DNA: TGTGCCTGGAGTGTAAGCCCTACGGGACTAGCGGGGGCCCGCTACGAGCAGTACTTC.

Comment on this clonotype: A much larger clone differs by one base, so this may be a read error. The chain has TRBV6-5 and TRBJ2-7, with 11 bases fitting TRBD2. The CDR3 sequence is 15 residues long. Trimming cost V 5 bases and J 4 bases; bases outside gene matches: 7. From germline, CDR1 is MNHEY and CDR2 SVGAGI. CDR3 amino acids: CASSNVAGGAYEQYF. DNA for the CDR3: TGTGCCAGCAGTAACGTAGCGGGAGGGGCTTACGAGCAGTACTTC.

The chain uses TRBV11-2 and TRBJ1-1; possible D gene TRBD1, 5 bases. This CDR3 comprises 17 residues. In germline, CDR1 is SGHAT, CDR2 FQNNGV. Deletions cut 2 bases from V and 0 bases from J, with 16 bases between. This CDR3 reads CASSLFPLTGMNTEAFF. CDR3 sequence (DNA): TGTGCCAGCAGCTTATTCCCCCTTACAGGTATGAACACTGAAGCTTTCTTT.

As for this clonotype: A much larger clonotype is one base distant, so this may be a read error. The conserved closing phenylalanine or tryptophan is absent in this CDR3, likely reflecting a read error. The rearrangement links TRBV4-1 to TRBJ2-5; TRBD2 agrees at 11 bases. The CDR3 has 17 amino acids. The ends lost 3 bases at V and 1 base at J; junction bases unmatched: 7. In germline, CDR1 is MGHRA, CDR2 YSYEKL. The CDR3: CASSHTSGRGSQETQYY. CDR3 bases: TGCGCCAGCAGCCATACTAGCGGGAGAGGGTCCCAAGAGACCCAGTACTAC.

This clonotype was seen more than once but under ten times. A much larger clone lies one base from this, so it may be a read error. The V gene is TRBV11-2, the J gene TRBJ2-1, with D unclear. Germline V gene lookup returns CDR1 SGHAT and CDR2 FQNNGV. The CDR3 sequence is 14 residues long. For the CDR3, the DNA is TGTGCCAGCAGCTTATACCGGCTAGTTAGTGAGCAGCTCTTC. Residues: CASSLYRLVSEQLF. Combining the CDR3 with reference TRBV11-2 and TRBJ2-1 gives the whole variable domain EAGVAQSPRYKIIEKRQSVAFWCNPISGHATLYWYQQILGQGPKLLIQFQNNGVVDDSQLPKDRFSAERLKGVDSTLKIQPAKLEDSAVYLCASSLYRLVSEQLFGPGTRLTVL.

In this sample, this clonotype turned up once. A much larger clone differs from this one at a single base, so this may be a read error. It is likely a read error, because the conserved phenylalanine at the end of the CDR3 is missing. The V call is TRBV12-3 or TRBV12-4, the J call TRBJ1-1; 8 bases map to TRBD1. Unmatched junction bases numbered 5, after V lost 6 bases and J lost 2 bases. The CDR3 has 14 residues. The CDR3 sequence is CASRPGQANTEAFS. The CDR3 DNA is TGTGCCAGCAGACCGGGACAGGCCAACACTGAAGCTTTCTCT.

With respect to this clonotype: The junction does not match germline at one end; this may be a read error. The gene calls are TRBV11-2 and TRBJ2-7; the match to TRBD2 covers 9 bases. The CDR3 is made up of 16 amino acids. Germline assignment: CDR1 SGHAT and CDR2 FQNNGV. CDR3 in DNA: TGTGCCAGCAGTTTATTAAGGGCTAGCGGGACCCAGGAGCAGTACTTT. It codes for CASSLLRASGTQEQYF.

The chain links TRBV6-1 to TRBJ1-5; unclear D gene. The CDR3 runs to 14 residues. V was trimmed by 7 bases and J by 8 bases, leaving 18 bases between them. The germline V gene encodes CDR1 MNHNS and CDR2 SASEGT. DNA of the CDR3: TGTGCCAGCATGAGGGAGGTTCCTCTGAAGCCCCAGCATTTT. This encodes CASMREVPLKPQHF.